Sequencing of this TCR beta chain was carried out in a study of blood T cell repertoires in COVID-19. Study-wide context: Sources were T cells, B-cell-depleted T cells, or PBMCs; the material itself was cDNA or gDNA.

Original processing methods: Cell counts per sample came from amplifying reference gene primers. Measured with immunoSEQ multiplex PCR; TCRdb has only the in-frame clones, and not every one. V, J and clone size reflect that table, while D and trimming were determined from the DNA. The profile shows roughly 280,000 clones, 80% to 90% of them singletons. The CDR3 is made up of 13 amino acids. V shed 6 bases and J shed 4 bases, with 13 bases lying between them. Per the germline V gene, CDR1 is MNHEY and CDR2 is SVGEGT. What was sequenced was peripheral blood. The J gene is TRBJ2-7, the V gene TRBV6-2 or TRBV6-3; possible D gene TRBD2, 6 bases. The clonotype comes from a woman in her 70s with acute or convalescent COVID-19. For the CDR3, the DNA is TGTGCCAGCAGCGGAGGGACGGGATACGAGCAGTACTTC. Translating it yields CASSGGTGYEQYF.